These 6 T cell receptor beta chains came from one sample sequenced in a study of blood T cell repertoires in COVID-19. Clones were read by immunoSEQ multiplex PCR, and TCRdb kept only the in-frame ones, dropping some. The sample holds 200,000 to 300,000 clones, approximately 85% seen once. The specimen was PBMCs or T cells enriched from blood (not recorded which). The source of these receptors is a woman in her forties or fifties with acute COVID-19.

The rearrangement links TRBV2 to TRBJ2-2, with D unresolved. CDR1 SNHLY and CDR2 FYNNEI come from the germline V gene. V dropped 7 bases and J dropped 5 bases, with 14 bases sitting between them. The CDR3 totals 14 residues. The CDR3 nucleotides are TGTGCCAGCAAACAGATAGATAGGACCGGGGAGCTGTTTTTT. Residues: CASKQIDRTGELFF.

The CDR3 DNA is TGTGCCAGCAGCCCACAGAGAATGAACACTGAAGCTTTCTTT. Its protein is CASSPQRMNTEAFF. The chain couples TRBV11-2 to TRBJ1-1; D call uncertain. Germline assignment: CDR1 SGHAT and CDR2 FQNNGV. This CDR3 is 14 amino acids long. The V and J ends lost 5 bases and 0 bases respectively, with 10 bases between them.

This CDR3 reads CASSPARSSGNTIYF. The CDR3 region has the DNA TGTGCCAGCAGCCCGGCGAGGAGCTCTGGAAACACCATATATTTT. The chain combines TRBV7-2 with TRBJ1-3, with no clear D. With 5 bases removed from V and 0 bases from J, the gap between germline ends came to 11 bases. Germline V gene data show CDR1 as SGHTA and CDR2 as FQGNSA. CDR3 length: 15 amino acids.

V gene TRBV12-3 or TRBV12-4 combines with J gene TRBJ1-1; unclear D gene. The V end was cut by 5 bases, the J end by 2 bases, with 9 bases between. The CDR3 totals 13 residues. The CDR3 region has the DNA TGTGCCAGCAGTCTCCTAACCAACACTGAAGCTTTCTTT. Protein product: CASSLLTNTEAFF.

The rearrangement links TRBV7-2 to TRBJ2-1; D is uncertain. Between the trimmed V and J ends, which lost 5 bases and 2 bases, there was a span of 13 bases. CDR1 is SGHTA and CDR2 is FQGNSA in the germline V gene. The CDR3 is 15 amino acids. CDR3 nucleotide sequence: TGTGCCAGCAGCCAGACATTTGATACCTACAATGAGCAGTTCTTC. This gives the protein CASSQTFDTYNEQFF.

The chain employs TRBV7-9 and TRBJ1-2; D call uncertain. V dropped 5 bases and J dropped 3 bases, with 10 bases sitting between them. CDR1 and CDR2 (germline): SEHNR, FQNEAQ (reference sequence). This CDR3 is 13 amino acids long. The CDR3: CASSQPPDYGYTF. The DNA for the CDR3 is TGTGCCAGCAGCCAACCACCGGACTATGGCTACACCTTC.